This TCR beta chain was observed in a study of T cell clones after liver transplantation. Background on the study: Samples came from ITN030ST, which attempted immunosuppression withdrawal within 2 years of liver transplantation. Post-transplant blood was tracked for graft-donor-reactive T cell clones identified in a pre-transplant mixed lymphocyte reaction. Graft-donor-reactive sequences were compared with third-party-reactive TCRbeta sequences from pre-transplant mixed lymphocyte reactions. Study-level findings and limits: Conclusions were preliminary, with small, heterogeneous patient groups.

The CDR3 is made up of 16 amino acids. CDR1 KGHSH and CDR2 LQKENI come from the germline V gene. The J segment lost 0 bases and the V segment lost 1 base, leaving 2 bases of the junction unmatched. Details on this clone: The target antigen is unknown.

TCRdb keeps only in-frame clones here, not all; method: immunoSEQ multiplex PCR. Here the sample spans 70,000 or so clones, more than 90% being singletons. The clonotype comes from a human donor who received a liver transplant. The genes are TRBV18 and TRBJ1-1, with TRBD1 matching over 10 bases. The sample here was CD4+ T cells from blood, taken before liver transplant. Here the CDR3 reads CASSPLGQGMNTEAFF. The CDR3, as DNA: TGTGCCAGCTCACCACTGGGACAGGGGATGAACACTGAAGCTTTCTTT. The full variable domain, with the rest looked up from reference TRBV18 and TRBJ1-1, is NAGVMQNPRHLVRRRGQEARLRCSPMKGHSHVYWYRQLPEEGLKFMVYLQKENIIDESGMPKERFSAEFPKEGPSILRIQQVVRGDSAAYFCASSPLGQGMNTEAFFGQGTRLTVV.